This T cell receptor (beta chain) is from a study of T cells after posttransplantation cyclophosphamide. Cells defined as naive were viable CD3+CD4+ or CD3+CD8+ and CCR7+CD45RA+CD45RO-CD95-CD27+CD28+. This related bone marrow graft donor gave peripheral blood on the day of marrow donation. Some clones are missing from TCRdb's copy, which holds only in-frame ones; the method was immunoSEQ multiplex PCR. There are 10,000 or so clones in the sample; 98% occur only once, and about 0.25% lies in the top ten. V lost 5 bases and J lost 7; bases outside the gene matches: 7. This CDR3 is 16 amino acids long. Per germline, CDR1 MDHEN and CDR2 SYDVKM. With regard to this clone: Its antigen is still unknown.

Study observations and caveats: Recipient CMV seropositivity and CMV reactivation strongly tracked TRB clonality. Later post-transplant blood repertoires were often dominated by donor CD8+ memory clones. Skin or GI-infiltrating T cells shared few TRB sequences with blood.

What was sequenced was naive CD4+ T cells sorted from PBMCs. This clonotype was obtained from a woman aged 60-70 years in good health, CMV-negative, and a related stem cell transplant donor. This chain uses TRBV28 with TRBJ2-1; 14 nucleotides agree with TRBD2. In nucleotides, the CDR3 is TGTGCCAGCAGTGTGACTAGCGGGAGGGCCCTAAATGAGCAGTTCTTC. This gives the protein CASSVTSGRALNEQFF. Combining the CDR3 with reference TRBV28 and TRBJ2-1 gives the whole variable domain DVKVTQSSRYLVKRTGEKVFLECVQDMDHENMFWYRQDPGLGLRLIYFSYDVKMKEKGDIPEGYSVSREKKERFSLILESASTNQTSMYLCASSVTSGRALNEQFFGPGTRLTVL.